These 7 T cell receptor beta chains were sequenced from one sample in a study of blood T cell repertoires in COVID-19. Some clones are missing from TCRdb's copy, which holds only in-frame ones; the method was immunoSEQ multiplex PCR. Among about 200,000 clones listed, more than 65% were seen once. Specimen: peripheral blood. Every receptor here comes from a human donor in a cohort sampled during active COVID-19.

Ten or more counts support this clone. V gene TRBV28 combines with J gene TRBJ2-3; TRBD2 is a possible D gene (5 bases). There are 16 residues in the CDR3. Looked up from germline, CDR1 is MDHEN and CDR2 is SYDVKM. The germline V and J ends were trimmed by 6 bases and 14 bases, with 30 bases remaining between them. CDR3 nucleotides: TGTGCCAGCAGCCCCTTTGGTCCCGTAATATTCGGGATAGCGTATTTT. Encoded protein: CASSPFGPVIFGIAYF.

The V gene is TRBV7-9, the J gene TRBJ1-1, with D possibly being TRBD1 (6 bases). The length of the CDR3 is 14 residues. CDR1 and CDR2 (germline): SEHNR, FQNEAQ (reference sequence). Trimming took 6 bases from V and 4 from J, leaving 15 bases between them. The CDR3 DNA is TGTGCCAGCAGTAGAACAGGGTATGCCACTGAAGCTTTCTTT. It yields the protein CASSRTGYATEAFF.

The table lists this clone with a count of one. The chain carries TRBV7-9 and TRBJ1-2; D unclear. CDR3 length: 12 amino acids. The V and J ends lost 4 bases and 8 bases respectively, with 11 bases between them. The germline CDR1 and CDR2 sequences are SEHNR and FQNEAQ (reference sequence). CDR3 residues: CASSSGTYGYTF. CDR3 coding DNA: TGTGCCAGCAGCTCGGGAACCTACGGCTACACCTTC.

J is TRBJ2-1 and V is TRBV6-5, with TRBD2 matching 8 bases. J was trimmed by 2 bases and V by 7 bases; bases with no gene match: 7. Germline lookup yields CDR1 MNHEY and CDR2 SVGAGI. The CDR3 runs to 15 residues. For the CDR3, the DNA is TGTGCCAGCAAAAAAGAAGCGGGAGCCTACAATGAGCAGTTCTTC. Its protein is CASKKEAGAYNEQFF.

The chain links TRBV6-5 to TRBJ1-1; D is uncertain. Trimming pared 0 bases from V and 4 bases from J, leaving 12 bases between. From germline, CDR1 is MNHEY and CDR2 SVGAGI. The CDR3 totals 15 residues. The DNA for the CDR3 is TGTGCCAGCAGTTACTCGAGAGGGTTGGGCACTGAAGCTTTCTTT. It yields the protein CASSYSRGLGTEAFF.

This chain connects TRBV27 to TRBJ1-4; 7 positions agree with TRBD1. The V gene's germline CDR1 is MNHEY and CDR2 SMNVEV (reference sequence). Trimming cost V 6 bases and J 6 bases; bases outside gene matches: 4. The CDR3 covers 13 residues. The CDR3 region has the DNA TGTGCCAGCAGGCAGGGGGAGGATGAAAAACTGTTTTTT. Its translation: CASRQGEDEKLFF. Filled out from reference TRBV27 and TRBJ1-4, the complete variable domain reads EAQVTQNPRYLITVTGKKLTVTCSQNMNHEYMSWYRQDPGLGLRQIYYSMNVEVTDKGDVPEGYKVSRKEKRNFPLILESPSPNQTSLYFCASRQGEDEKLFFGSGTQLSVL.

CDR3 loop: CASSLGLYNEQFF. The CDR3 DNA is TGTGCCAGCAGCTTGGGACTGTACAATGAGCAGTTCTTC. The chain uses TRBV7-2 and TRBJ2-1; D might be TRBD2 (6 bases). Germline assignment: CDR1 SGHTA and CDR2 FQGNSA. The CDR3 has 13 amino acids. V shed 3 bases and J shed 4 bases, with 7 bases lying between them.